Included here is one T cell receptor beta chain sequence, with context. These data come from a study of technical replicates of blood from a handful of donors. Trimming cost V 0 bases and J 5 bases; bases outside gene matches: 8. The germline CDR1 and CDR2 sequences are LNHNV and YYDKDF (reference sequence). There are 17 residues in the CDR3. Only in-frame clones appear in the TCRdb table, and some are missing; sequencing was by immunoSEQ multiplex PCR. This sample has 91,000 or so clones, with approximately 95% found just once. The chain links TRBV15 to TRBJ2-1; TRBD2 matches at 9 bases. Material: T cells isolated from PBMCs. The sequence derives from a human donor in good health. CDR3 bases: TGTGCCACCAGCAGAGATCACCCTAGCGGGGCGCACAATGAGCAGTTCTTC. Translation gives CATSRDHPSGAHNEQFF. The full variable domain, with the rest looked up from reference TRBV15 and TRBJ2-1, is DAMVIQNPRYQVTQFGKPVTLSCSQTLNHNVMYWYQQKSSQAPKLLFHYYDKDFNNEADTPDNFQSRRPNTSFCFLDIRSPGLGDTAMYLCATSRDHPSGAHNEQFFGPGTRLTVL.